This T cell receptor beta chain is drawn from a study of human T cells and chemical hapten exposure (dated by TCRdb to about 2021). Regarding the research as a whole: For sensitization, 2% DPC in acetone was applied to a 2 cm by 2 cm area of upper inner arm skin. Throughout the roughly 25-week study period, patients were also given weekly therapeutic DPC doses on the scalp. Patch tests used Finn chambers with 0.01% DPC on the upper back, scored after 6 days by International Contact Dermatitis Research Group standards. The patient cohort, mostly female, included alopecia areata with under or over 50% scalp involvement, alopecia totalis and alopecia universalis. Libraries were pooled for sequencing, and per-sample TCR yields varied mainly because of small differences in library volumes within the pool. In alopecia patients, the study followed how the peripheral blood TCR repertoire changed in vivo over primary and secondary sensitization to diphenylcyclopropenone (DPC), a hapten. Patient blood was sampled pre-sensitization (week 0) and at 2, 6 and about 24 weeks after DPC sensitization. Blood for TCR sequencing was provided by twenty-nine alopecia patients at one to four time points (pre-sensitization, 2, 6 and 24 weeks).

Paper-wide results and their limitations: Patch test score was positively correlated with the number of PT1 expanded TCRs, with significance at thresholds 8, 16 and 32 but not at 4. DPC sensitization did not change the number of TCRs with a frequency above 1 in 1000, and there was no evidence of changes in global repertoire structure. Significantly more large CDR3 similarity clusters were formed by expanded TCRs than by pre-sensitization or healthy control sets, consistent with antigen-driven responses. After repeated subsampling, changes were observed in the strength of the expansion versus patch-test correlation and in the threshold at which the correlation became significant. Because all patients had alopecia, a presumed autoimmune disease, the immune response of the patients might differ from that of healthy individuals.

This clonotype was counted at least ten times. Its antigen is unknown. Qualities for individual bases were not recorded, and no much larger clone is one base off. To prepare the library, RACE was applied. The sequencing machine was a NextSeq 500. During library preparation, unique molecular identifiers were attached to individual cDNA molecules so that TCRs could be counted in a quantitative, reproducible way. For every blood RNA sample, sequencing covered both the TCR alpha and TCR beta chains. Regarding the original processing steps: A median of approximately 100,000 TCRs per sample was observed, with a range of 23,224 to 690,600. V, J and CDR3 annotation of the TCR reads was performed with the Decombinator software suite. For the PS versus PT1 abundance plots, all samples were subsampled to the same number of TCRs (28,000). Expanded TCRs were defined as absent before sensitization and observed at least eight times at the 2-week time point. The public reads were reanalyzed by TCRdb: fastp trimming at Q25, MiXCR alignment, in-frame beta chains only. When rows share a CDR3 protein, they turn into one entry using the most common DNA and genes. These V and J calls are TCRdb output, not the study's own analysis. The sample contains about 92,000 distinct CDR3 sequences, roughly 9.1% of them found a single time. The ten largest clones capture around 4% of the sample.

This specimen's time point label, per the study, means: pre-sensitization, week 0. The treatment or condition label on this specimen signifies: therapeutic diphenylcyclopropenone sensitization with weekly scalp DPC. Blood at each patch-test visit was drawn before the patch test was applied. Patients were eligible if aged 18 to 70, diagnosed with alopecia and judged suitable for DPC therapy, and pregnant patients were excluded. Total RNA was isolated from unfractionated whole blood collected in Tempus Blood RNA tubes. This clonotype originated in a woman in her 40s with alopecia areata. Some clones in this sample may be carry-over from other donors' samples. Source: whole blood, taken in connection with sensitization to the hapten diphenylcyclopropenone (DPC).

The CDR3: CASSFRGIYEQYF. The DNA sequence follows: TGTGCCAGCAGCTTTCGGGGGATCTACGAGCAGTACTTC. The chain is assembled from TRBV7-2 and TRBJ2-7; TRBD2 is possibly the D segment (6 matching bases). V drops 3 bases and J drops 3 bases, leaving 9 bases in between. For CDR1 and CDR2, the germline V gene lists SGHTA and FQGNSA. Taken from cysteine to phenylalanine, the CDR3 has 13 residues. Just the 39-base CDR3 DNA is kept, in frame starting at base 1.